The next 17 T cell receptor beta chains were all read from a single sample in a study of T cells in Graves' hyperthyroidism and ophthalmopathy. Amplification targeted TCR beta CDR3 regions from RNA transcripts. TCR CDR3 regions were first amplified by RT-PCR with HTBI primers. TCRdb fed the multiplex PCR reads into MiXCR, producing one record per CDR3 protein. The table records around 800,000 distinct CDR3 sequences, 35% to 45% of them present only once. Source material: blood. These TCRs come from a young man with Graves' hyperthyroidism.

This chain joins TRBV29-1 and TRBJ1-1, with 7 bases that match TRBD1. With V trimmed by 3 bases and J by 2 bases, 6 bases remained unmatched. The CDR3 loop spans 14 amino acids. Germline V CDR1 and CDR2: SQVTM, ANQGSEA. The CDR3: CSVDAGGVNTEAFF. The CDR3 nucleotides are TGCAGCGTTGACGCAGGGGGAGTCAACACTGAAGCTTTCTTT.

The table lists this clonotype with a count of one. This could be a read error, since a much larger clone is one nucleotide away. The chain carries TRBV11-1 and TRBJ2-7, with TRBD2 matching 8 bases. The CDR3 length is 15 residues. V shed 0 bases and J 2 bases; nucleotides not matched to a gene: 3. Germline V gene sequence: CDR1 SGHAT, CDR2 FQDESV (reference sequence). In DNA form, the CDR3 reads TGTGCCAGCAGCTTAGCGGGACTAGGACCCTACGAGCAGTACTTC. The encoded protein is CASSLAGLGPYEQYF. The whole variable domain, filled in from reference TRBV11-1 and TRBJ2-7, reads EAEVAQSPRYKITEKSQAVAFWCDPISGHATLYWYRQILGQGPELLVQFQDESVVDDSQLPKDRFSAERLKGVDSTLKIQPAELGDSAMYLCASSLAGLGPYEQYFGPGTRLTVT.

This clonotype was seen a few times. The chain employs TRBV10-3 and TRBJ2-2; D call uncertain. Trimming removed 10 bases from V and 0 bases from J, with 15 bases in between. Looked up from germline, CDR1 is ENHRY and CDR2 is SYGVKD. The CDR3 length is 15 residues. The CDR3 here is CASCVGTTNTGELFF. CDR3 in DNA: TGTGCCAGCTGCGTAGGAACAACGAACACCGGGGAGCTGTTTTTT.

A single count supports this clonotype. Lacking the conserved final phenylalanine or tryptophan, this CDR3 likely reflects a read error. V usage is TRBV9 and J usage is TRBJ1-1; weak D call: TRBD1 (5 bases). Germline loops: CDR1 SGDLS, CDR2 YYNGEE. The CDR3 spans 14 residues. Trimming pared 10 bases from V and 0 bases from J, leaving 16 bases between. CDR3 amino acids: CAGESDRLNTEAFL. In nucleotides, the CDR3 is TGTGCCGGAGAAAGCGACAGACTGAACACTGAAGCTTTCCTT.

At least ten counts were recorded for this clonotype. This chain links TRBV13 with TRBJ1-2; D perhaps matches TRBD1 (5 bases). Germline V gene lookup returns CDR1 PRHDT and CDR2 FYEKMQ (reference sequence). V was pared by 5 bases and J by 4 bases, with 14 bases between. This CDR3 has 14 residues. This chain's CDR3 is CASSQGPGSYGYTF. The DNA of the CDR3 is TGTGCCAGCAGCCAGGGTCCGGGTAGCTATGGCTACACCTTC.

This clonotype has a single count. V and J are TRBV20-1 and TRBJ1-1; D is possibly TRBD1 (5 bases). V shed 6 bases and J shed 3 bases, with 14 bases lying between them. The CDR3 sequence is 13 residues long. The germline CDR1 and CDR2 sequences are DFQATT and SNEGSKA (reference sequence). Here the CDR3 DNA reads TGCAGTGCACCCAGCGGGGCGGACACTGAAGCTTTCTTT. It is translated as CSAPSGADTEAFF.

This clonotype has more than one count but fewer than ten. V and J are TRBV4-3 and TRBJ2-7; 10 bases match TRBD1. The V gene's germline CDR1 is LGHNA and CDR2 YSLEER. This CDR3 has 16 residues. J was trimmed by 4 bases and V by 4 bases; bases with no gene match: 10. CDR3 sequence reads: CASSPYSTGGRYEQYF. CDR3 bases: TGCGCCAGCAGCCCATACTCGACAGGGGGCAGGTACGAGCAGTACTTC.

Details on this clonotype: At one end the junction does not follow the germline gene, possibly because of a read error. The V call is TRBV5-1, the J call TRBJ1-6, with D hard to call. CDR3 length: 14 amino acids. In germline, CDR1 is SGHRS, CDR2 YFSETQ. The CDR3 bases are TGTGCCAGCAGCCAAGATTTAGGGAGGCCACCCCTCCACTTT. This gives the protein CASSQDLGRPPLHF.

CDR3: CSVGSGAIGELFF. The CDR3 DNA reads TGCAGCGTTGGCAGCGGGGCGATCGGGGAGCTGTTTTTT. The rearrangement links TRBV29-1 to TRBJ2-2; 7 positions match TRBD2. V gave up 4 bases and J gave up 7 bases; unmatched junction bases: 6. CDR3 length equals 13 residues. Germline V gene sequence: CDR1 SQVTM, CDR2 ANQGSEA.

The CDR3: CASSSTGGRSDSGELFF. In DNA, the CDR3 is TGTGCCAGCAGTTCGACAGGGGGACGGTCCGATTCCGGGGAGCTGTTTTTT. The chain has TRBV12-3 or TRBV12-4 and TRBJ2-2, with TRBD1 identical over 9 bases. This CDR3 region has 17 residues. J was trimmed by 6 bases and V by 4 bases; bases with no gene match: 12.

Note on this clonotype: A much more abundant neighbour one base away suggests this may be a read error. This CDR3 fails to terminate in the conserved phenylalanine or tryptophan, so it likely reflects a read error. This chain joins TRBV20-1 and TRBJ2-5; D may be TRBD1 (6 bases). The CDR3 sequence is 12 residues long. V was shortened by 0 bases and J by 7 bases, with 9 bases between the two germline ends. From germline, CDR1 is DFQATT and CDR2 SNEGSKA (reference sequence). In DNA form, the CDR3 reads TGCAGTGCTAGAGATGAAGGGGGGACCCAGTACCTC. This encodes CSARDEGGTQYL.

This clonotype was picked up a small number of times. V is TRBV20-1 and J is TRBJ2-5, with 10 positions matching TRBD1. V lost 6 bases to trimming and J lost 4 bases; unmatched junction nucleotides: 8. This CDR3 comprises 14 residues. The V gene's germline CDR1 is DFQATT and CDR2 SNEGSKA (reference sequence). The CDR3 bases are TGCAGTGCCGCCCGGGACAGGGGCCCAGAGACCCAGTACTTC. Translation gives CSAARDRGPETQYF.

This clonotype was picked up many times. The chain links TRBV29-1 to TRBJ1-1; TRBD1 is a possible D gene (5 bases). Trimming took 4 bases from V and 2 from J, leaving 17 bases between them. CDR1 is SQVTM, CDR2 ANQGSEA, per germline. This CDR3 has 15 amino acids. The CDR3 DNA is TGCAGCGTTGTGCGCCCAGGGCAGGAAAACACTGAAGCTTTCTTT. Protein: CSVVRPGQENTEAFF.

The chain combines TRBV4-1 with TRBJ2-2; either TRBD1 or TRBD2 may fit D (5 bases each). V was shortened by 3 bases and J by 5 bases, with 13 bases between the two germline ends. The CDR3 loop spans 15 amino acids. The germline gives CDR1 MGHRA, CDR2 YSYEKL. CDR3: CASSQSLEGTGELFF. Here the CDR3 DNA reads TGCGCCAGCAGCCAGTCACTAGAGGGGACCGGGGAGCTGTTTTTT.

The rearrangement joins TRBV13 to TRBJ2-5; D unresolved. Germline CDR1 reads PRHDT; CDR2 reads FYEKMQ (reference sequence). CDR3 length: 14 amino acids. The V end was cut by 5 bases, the J end by 5 bases, with 15 bases between. CDR3 sequence reads: CASSPTDQRETQYF. The DNA for the CDR3 is TGTGCCAGCAGCCCTACGGACCAACGGGAGACCCAGTACTTC.

Here the CDR3 DNA reads TGCAGTGCTAGAGCCGCCCTGCAGGTGAACACTGAAGCTTTCTTT. Its protein is CSARAALQVNTEAFF. This rearrangement joins TRBV20-1 to TRBJ1-1; D unresolved. V lost 1 base to trimming and J lost 0 bases, with 12 bases between them. The CDR3 spans 15 residues. CDR1 and CDR2 from the germline V gene are DFQATT and SNEGSKA (reference sequence).

The J gene is TRBJ2-3, the V gene TRBV24-1; no firm D call. The V and J ends lost 6 bases and 1 base respectively, with 4 bases between them. CDR1 and CDR2 from the germline V gene are KGHDR and SFDVKD. The CDR3 is 12 residues long. In DNA, the CDR3 is TGTGCCACCAGTTCGGGCACAGATACGCAGTATTTT. This sequence encodes CATSSGTDTQYF.